The clone carrying this T cell receptor beta chain has just one count. Its antigen is still unknown. This specimen belongs to a study of persistence of HIV-infected CD4 T cells. The CDR3 loop spans 14 amino acids. Germline CDR1 is SNHLY and CDR2 is FYNNEI. Trimming left V 4 bases short and J 3 bases short, with 12 bases between. The libraries were made with immunoSEQ version 4 in survey mode. Template was genomic DNA at 10 ng/uL, with up to about 1 ug used per sample. Profiled with immunoSEQ multiplex PCR; TCRdb holds only in-frame clones, not every one. The profile covers roughly 41,000 clones, with approximately 86% appearing a single time and about 1.3% taken by the ten largest. This nonspecific control used anti-CD3/anti-CD28 bead stimulation of CD4+ T cells. Sorting selected CD4+ T cells upregulating both CD40 ligand and CD69. Plasma HIV-1 RNA stayed below 50 copies/mL for at least 4 years.

V is TRBV2 and J is TRBJ1-1, with D unresolved. The material was CD4+ T cells sorted from PBMCs after approximately 19-hour stimulation, obtained from a patient who received antiretroviral therapy. The receptor was isolated from an adult man with HIV who was CMV-seropositive. CDR3 loop: CASSVRRRDTEAFF. As DNA, the CDR3 is TGTGCCAGCAGTGTAAGGAGAAGGGACACTGAAGCTTTCTTT. Filled out from reference TRBV2 and TRBJ1-1, the complete variable domain reads EPEVTQTPSHQVTQMGQEVILRCVPISNHLYFYWYRQILGQKVEFLVSFYNNEISEKSEIFDDQFSVERPDGSNFTLKIRSTKLEDSAMYFCASSVRRRDTEAFFGQGTRLTVV.